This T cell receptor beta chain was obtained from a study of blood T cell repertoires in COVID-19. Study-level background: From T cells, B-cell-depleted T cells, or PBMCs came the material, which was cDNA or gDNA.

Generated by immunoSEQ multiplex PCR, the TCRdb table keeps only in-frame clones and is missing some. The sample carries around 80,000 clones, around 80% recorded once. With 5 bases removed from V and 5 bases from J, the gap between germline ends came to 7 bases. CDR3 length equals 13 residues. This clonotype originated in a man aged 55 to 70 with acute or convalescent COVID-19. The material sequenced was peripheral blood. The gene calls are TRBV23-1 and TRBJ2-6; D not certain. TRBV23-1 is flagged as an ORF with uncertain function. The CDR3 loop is CASSSGWANVLTF. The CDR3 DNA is TGCGCCAGCAGTTCTGGCTGGGCCAACGTCCTGACTTTC.